This record covers a single TCR beta chain. What it binds is unknown. The data were obtained in a study of T cell responses to AZD1222 COVID-19 vaccine. Overall study findings and caveats: Of the AZD1222 recipients, only 6 or 7 were seropositive at baseline. Clonal diversity was possibly underestimated; the donors were predominantly white British and more often female. A reported finding is that nearly half of spike-specific TCRs target unmutated variant regions.

The assay was immunoSEQ multiplex PCR, and TCRdb's table has in-frame clones only and misses some. The data show roughly 130,000 clones, 88% seen once. CDR1 and CDR2 (germline): MNHEY, SMNVEV (reference sequence). The V segment lost 1 base and the J segment 6 bases; nucleotides outside the gene matches: 6. The CDR3 is made up of 17 amino acids. This specimen consisted of peripheral blood, obtained on day 0 of MenACWY control vaccination. The chain combines TRBV27 with TRBJ1-6; 10 nucleotides align to TRBD1. The TCR sequence derives from an adult in good health. The CDR3 nucleotides read TGTGCCAGCAGTTTATACAGACAGGGGGCTGGTAATTCACCCCTCCACTTT. Translation gives CASSLYRQGAGNSPLHF.